The 32 T cell receptor beta chains given below trace back to one sample, sequenced in a study of human T cells and chemical hapten exposure. Time point specified: healthy volunteer bleed at 2 weeks. Blood, whole and unfractionated, served as the source for total RNA extraction. TCRdb itself ran the RACE reads through MiXCR, one entry per CDR3 protein. The repertoire holds about 47,000 distinct CDR3 sequences, roughly 4.1% seen once, with approximately 6.3% in the top ten. The specimen sequenced was whole blood. The source of these receptors is a human donor in good health. Some clones in this sample may be carry-over from other donors' samples.

This chain connects TRBV12-3 or TRBV12-4 to TRBJ1-5; maybe TRBD1 (6 bases). The ends were cut back, 5 bases at V and 3 bases at J, with 14 bases in the middle. There are 15 residues in the CDR3. CDR3 sequence (DNA): TGTGCCAGCAGTCCTAAGGGGGGCGACAATCAGCCCCAGCATTTT. Protein: CASSPKGGDNQPQHF.

The chain couples TRBV28 to TRBJ1-2; possible D gene TRBD1, 6 bases. Germline V CDR1 and CDR2: MDHEN, SYDVKM. This CDR3 has 16 amino acids. Trimming removed 1 base at V and 4 bases at J, with 16 bases between. The CDR3, as DNA: TGTGCCAGCAGTTTATTCGGGACGACGGGGGCCTATGGCTACACCTTC. Translating it yields CASSLFGTTGAYGYTF.

Ten or more counts support this clonotype. J is TRBJ2-3 and V is TRBV9; TRBD2 matches at 8 bases. After removal of 4 bases from V and 0 bases from J, the junction contained 7 bases not matched to a gene. The length of the CDR3 is 16 residues. The germline V gene encodes CDR1 SGDLS and CDR2 YYNGEE. The CDR3 DNA sequence: TGTGCCAGCAGCCGCCTGGTAGCGGGGAGCACAGATACGCAGTATTTT. This translates into CASSRLVAGSTDTQYF.

This clonotype was detected ten times or more. The chain links TRBV6-5 to TRBJ1-5; D gene uncertain. The ends were cut back, 6 bases at V and 7 bases at J, with 22 bases in the middle. Germline values: CDR1 MNHEY, CDR2 SVGAGI. The CDR3 loop spans 16 amino acids. CDR3 DNA sequence: TGTGCCAGCAGCCGGAGCCTGGGCCTCGGTGGACAGCCCCAGCATTTT. Translating it yields CASSRSLGLGGQPQHF.

This clonotype was seen repeatedly, ten times or more. The CDR3, as DNA: TGTGCCAGCAGGCTAACGGGGGGGAGGGAGCAGTTCTTC. Translated, it gives CASRLTGGREQFF. The rearrangement uses TRBV11-2 and TRBJ2-1; 8 bases align to TRBD2. The CDR3 consists of 13 residues. V dropped 6 bases and J dropped 10; count of bases not matched to a gene: 8. CDR1 and CDR2 (germline): SGHAT, FQNNGV.

This clonotype was seen many times. CDR3 bases: TGCGCCAGCAGCTTCAACGGGCAGCCCCAAGAGACCCAGTACTTC. Translating gives CASSFNGQPQETQYF. This rearrangement joins TRBV5-1 to TRBJ2-5, with no clear D. The CDR3 is 15 amino acids. Trimming removed 2 bases at V and 1 base at J, with 12 bases between. Germline CDR1 and CDR2: SGHRS and YFSETQ.

In this sample, this clonotype turned up many times. The chain has TRBV7-2 and TRBJ1-2; maybe TRBD1 (5 bases). The CDR3 loop spans 15 amino acids. CDR1 SGHTA and CDR2 FQGNSA come from the germline V gene. With 3 bases removed from V and 8 bases from J, the gap between germline ends came to 19 bases. DNA for the CDR3: TGTGCCAGCAGCTTGGGGGACGGCCGAATTGGAGGCTACACCTTC. The encoded protein is CASSLGDGRIGGYTF.

This clonotype was seen a few times. The junction differs from germline at one of its ends, possibly a read error. The rearrangement joins TRBV5-1 to TRBJ2-2; TRBD1 matches 12 bases. This CDR3 region has 18 residues. Germline CDR1 and CDR2: SGHRS and YFSETQ. The chain's CDR3 is CASSLGQGAIQHTGELFF. In DNA form, the CDR3 reads TGCGCCAGCAGTTTGGGACAGGGGGCTATTCAGCACACCGGGGAGCTGTTTTTT.

In its sample, this clonotype ranks as medium-sized. This chain links TRBV20-1 with TRBJ2-3; 13 bases are a match to TRBD2. Losses at the gene ends were 6 bases for V and 1 base for J; bases not matched to a gene: 13. Germline CDR1 is DFQATT and CDR2 is SNEGSKA (reference sequence). The CDR3 covers 18 residues. CDR3 residues: CSALRTSGSYGGTDTQYF. CDR3 in DNA: TGCAGTGCCCTCAGGACTAGCGGGAGTTATGGAGGCACAGATACGCAGTATTTT.

The table lists this clonotype with many counts. This rearrangement joins TRBV19 to TRBJ2-2, with D possibly matching TRBD2 (7 bases). The germline CDR1 and CDR2 sequences are LNHDA and SQIVND (reference sequence). The CDR3 has 14 amino acids. V gave up 7 bases and J gave up 5 bases, with 14 bases separating them. Here the CDR3 reads CASTHGGPTGELFF. DNA of the CDR3: TGTGCCAGTACCCACGGGGGGCCGACCGGGGAGCTGTTTTTT.

V gene TRBV9 combines with J gene TRBJ2-7; tentatively, D is TRBD1 (6 bases). Trimming left V 0 bases short and J 3 bases short, with 10 bases between. Germline assignment: CDR1 SGDLS and CDR2 YYNGEE. This CDR3 comprises 14 residues. Written as DNA, the CDR3 is TGTGCCAGCAGCGTAGCTACACAGGGCTACGAGCAGTACTTC. Protein: CASSVATQGYEQYF.

This clonotype appeared a few times. The CDR3 sequence is CASMDRGTGNTIYF. The DNA for the CDR3 is TGCGCCAGCATGGACAGAGGTACTGGAAACACCATATATTTT. This chain connects TRBV5-1 to TRBJ1-3; a possible D gene is TRBD1 (6 bases). CDR3 length equals 14 residues. Trimming removed 6 bases from V and 2 bases from J, with 12 bases in between. Per germline, CDR1 SGHRS and CDR2 YFSETQ.

This clonotype showed up many times. The CDR3 is CASTGSSYNSPLHF. In DNA form, the CDR3 reads TGTGCCAGCACCGGCAGCTCCTATAATTCACCCCTCCACTTT. J is TRBJ1-6 and V is TRBV6-5; D is uncertain. In germline, CDR1 is MNHEY, CDR2 SVGAGI. V lost 7 bases and J 0 bases, leaving 7 bases between the germline ends. The CDR3 sequence is 14 residues long.

This clonotype was seen at least ten times. The V gene is TRBV29-1, the J gene TRBJ2-7, with D uncertain. This CDR3 comprises 11 residues. In germline, CDR1 is SQVTM, CDR2 ANQGSEA. V lost 5 bases and J 3 bases, leaving 8 bases between the germline ends. The CDR3 DNA follows: TGCAGCGTTTCCAGCCTCTACGAGCAGTACTTC. Protein sequence: CSVSSLYEQYF.

This clonotype was seen many times. J is TRBJ1-5 and V is TRBV7-2, with TRBD1 matching over 11 bases. The CDR3 runs 15 residues. From germline, CDR1 is SGHTA and CDR2 FQGNSA. The V and J ends lost 5 bases and 2 bases, in that order; junction bases with no gene match: 2. This chain's CDR3 is CASSRGQGGNQPQHF. CDR3 nucleotide sequence: TGTGCCAGCAGCCGGGGACAGGGGGGCAATCAGCCCCAGCATTTT. The complete variable domain, with remaining parts taken from reference TRBV7-2 and TRBJ1-5, reads GAGVSQSPSNKVTEKGKDVELRCDPISGHTALYWYRQSLGQGLEFLIYFQGNSAPDKSGLPSDRFSAERTGGSVSTLTIQRTQQEDSAVYLCASSRGQGGNQPQHFGDGTRLSIL.

Only a few counts were recorded for this clonotype. The genes are TRBV3-1 and TRBJ2-1; D unresolved. The V gene lost 0 bases and the J gene lost 7 bases, with 16 bases spanning the gap. Germline loops: CDR1 LGHDT, CDR2 YNNKEL (reference sequence). This CDR3 contains 16 residues. This CDR3 reads CASSQDKLPLSNEQFF. CDR3 DNA: TGTGCCAGCAGCCAAGATAAGCTGCCCCTTTCTAATGAGCAGTTCTTC.

This clonotype was seen repeatedly, ten times or more. The J gene is TRBJ2-5, the V gene TRBV20-1, with TRBD2 matching over 8 bases. The CDR3 has 14 amino acids. Germline CDR1 is DFQATT and CDR2 is SNEGSKA (reference sequence). J was trimmed by 2 bases and V by 5 bases; bases with no gene match: 7. CDR3 in DNA: TGCAGTGCTGGCGGGGCTAGCGGGCAAGAGACCCAGTACTTC. Translation: CSAGGASGQETQYF.

V and J are TRBV13 and TRBJ2-7; D ambiguous. The CDR3 loop spans 13 amino acids. The ends were cut back, 4 bases at V and 5 bases at J, with 12 bases in the middle. Germline-derived CDR1 and CDR2 are PRHDT and FYEKMQ (reference sequence). This CDR3 reads CASSSPSRNEQYF. In DNA, the CDR3 is TGTGCCAGCAGCTCCCCCTCGCGAAACGAGCAGTACTTC.

This clonotype has a count of ten or more. The genes are TRBV12-3 or TRBV12-4 and TRBJ1-1; D is ambiguous. The V end lost 3 bases, the J end lost 1 base, and 9 bases lay between the germline ends. The CDR3 is 14 amino acids. The chain's CDR3 is CASSFSHSNTEAFF. In DNA form, the CDR3 reads TGTGCCAGCAGTTTCTCGCACTCGAACACTGAAGCTTTCTTT.

This clonotype was found many times. The chain is built from TRBV5-5 and TRBJ1-6, with a weak D call TRBD1 (6 bases). The CDR3 spans 15 residues. Between the trimmed V and J ends, which lost 4 bases and 5 bases, there was a span of 13 bases. Germline V gene data show CDR1 as SGHKS and CDR2 as YYEKEE (reference sequence). This CDR3 reads CASSRRDNDNSPLHF. In DNA, the CDR3 is TGTGCCAGCAGCCGACGGGACAATGATAATTCACCCCTCCACTTT.

This chain joins TRBV27 and TRBJ1-4; D is unclear. CDR1 and CDR2 from the germline V gene are MNHEY and SMNVEV (reference sequence). The V end lost 3 bases, the J end lost 0 bases, and 17 bases lay between the germline ends. The CDR3 runs to 18 residues. The CDR3 coding sequence is TGTGCCAGCAGTTTGGCTGTCCCCCGATTTGCAACTAATGAAAAACTGTTTTTT. Residues: CASSLAVPRFATNEKLFF.

This chain uses TRBV9 with TRBJ2-3; D is undetermined. Trimming removed 0 bases at V and 4 bases at J, with 6 bases between. The germline gives CDR1 SGDLS, CDR2 YYNGEE. CDR3 length equals 13 residues. CDR3 residues: CASSVGEADTQYF. In DNA, the CDR3 is TGTGCCAGCAGCGTAGGAGAGGCAGATACGCAGTATTTT.

This clonotype showed up many times. The chain combines TRBV12-3 or TRBV12-4 with TRBJ2-7, with TRBD1 identical over 8 bases. V trimming: 5 bases; J trimming: 0 bases; junction bases outside the gene matches: 6. The CDR3 runs to 15 residues. The CDR3 spells CASSPQGAISYEQYF. In nucleotides, the CDR3 is TGTGCCAGCAGTCCTCAGGGGGCCATCTCCTACGAGCAGTACTTC.

In its sample, this clonotype was seen many times. V and J are TRBV29-1 and TRBJ2-2; 14 positions match TRBD2. J gave up 6 bases and V 6 bases, and 6 bases lay outside the gene matches. From germline, CDR1 is SQVTM and CDR2 ANQGSEA. The length of the CDR3 is 15 residues. The CDR3 DNA sequence: TGCAGCGTAGGACTAGCGGGAGGTGCGGCCGGGGAGCTGTTTTTT. It translates to CSVGLAGGAAGELFF.

Only a few counts were recorded for this clonotype. The chain joins TRBV5-4 to TRBJ2-1; 9 nucleotides agree with TRBD2. This CDR3 has 15 residues. CDR1 SGHNT and CDR2 YYREEE come from the germline V gene (reference sequence). Trimming at V came to 10 bases and at J to 1 base, leaving 9 bases not matched to a gene. CDR3 residues: CACQAGGPSYNEQFF. In nucleotides, the CDR3 is TGTGCCTGTCAAGCGGGAGGCCCGTCCTACAATGAGCAGTTCTTC.

The chain recombines TRBV30 with TRBJ1-1, with 10 bases lining up with TRBD1. The length of the CDR3 is 14 residues. J was trimmed by 4 bases and V by 6 bases; bases with no gene match: 8. From germline, CDR1 is GTSNPN and CDR2 SVGIG (reference sequence). CDR3 residues: CACQRQGASTEAFF. CDR3 DNA: TGTGCCTGTCAGCGACAGGGGGCTTCCACTGAAGCTTTCTTT.

This clonotype was counted a few times. For the CDR3, the DNA is TGTGCCAGCAACCAACCTGGGACGGTGAAAAACATTCAGTACTTC. Protein: CASNQPGTVKNIQYF. The chain carries TRBV28 and TRBJ2-4; D possibly matches TRBD1 or TRBD2 (5 bases each). This CDR3 contains 15 residues. Germline values: CDR1 MDHEN, CDR2 SYDVKM. Trimming removed 7 bases from V and 4 bases from J, with 17 bases in between.

At least ten counts were recorded for this clonotype. The chain has TRBV28 and TRBJ1-1, with no clear D. In germline, CDR1 is MDHEN, CDR2 SYDVKM. Trimming cost V 8 bases and J 3 bases, with 10 bases left between them. The CDR3 totals 12 residues. In DNA, the CDR3 is TGTGCCAGCGGGCTTAAACACACTGAAGCTTTCTTT. Translating gives CASGLKHTEAFF.

This chain links TRBV19 with TRBJ1-5, with D possibly TRBD1 on 6 matching bases. The CDR3 spans 12 residues. Per the germline V gene, CDR1 is LNHDA and CDR2 is SQIVND (reference sequence). Trimming left V 6 bases short and J 4 bases short, with 7 bases between. The CDR3 DNA follows: TGTGCCAGTAGGACAGGTAATCAGCCCCAGCATTTT. This gives the protein CASRTGNQPQHF.

This clonotype was recorded at least ten times. V gene TRBV3-1 combines with J gene TRBJ1-2; maybe TRBD1 (6 bases). This CDR3 contains 13 residues. Germline-derived CDR1 and CDR2 are LGHDT and YNNKEL (reference sequence). V was cut by 4 bases and J by 3 bases, with 9 bases left in between. The CDR3 sequence: CASSPAGDYGYTF. CDR3 DNA: TGTGCCAGCAGCCCGGCAGGGGACTATGGCTACACCTTC.

The chain employs TRBV7-3 and TRBJ2-4; D remains unclear. Germline CDR1 is SGHTA and CDR2 is FQGTGA. This CDR3 region has 13 residues. Between the trimmed V and J ends, which lost 4 bases and 5 bases, there was a span of 9 bases. The CDR3 bases are TGTGCCAGCAGCTCCGGCCCGGAAAACATTCAGTACTTC. It encodes CASSSGPENIQYF.

The CDR3 DNA is TGCAGCGTTGAAAGGCTAGCGGGGAGCCGGGGCACAGATACGCAGTATTTT. Translated: CSVERLAGSRGTDTQYF. This rearrangement joins TRBV29-1 to TRBJ2-3; 9 bases agree with TRBD2. Germline assignment: CDR1 SQVTM and CDR2 ANQGSEA. CDR3 length equals 17 residues. Unmatched junction bases numbered 10, after V lost 2 bases and J lost 1 base.